This T cell receptor beta chain was retrieved from a study of cytomegalovirus exposure and HLA in healthy donors. The PCR ran on 60 Vbeta and 13 Jbeta primers. Assay used: immunoSEQ multiplex PCR; TCRdb lists only in-frame clones, some missing. The repertoire holds 170,000 or so clones, with 75% to 90% as singletons. V lost 5 bases and J lost 8, with 14 bases in between. This CDR3 has 13 amino acids. In germline, CDR1 is SGHAT, CDR2 FQDESV (reference sequence). The source is a man in his fifties or sixties in good health and CMV-seronegative. The chain has TRBV11-1 and TRBJ2-3, with D possibly TRBD1 on 6 matching bases. Material for sequencing was PBMCs. CDR3 sequence reads: CASSRRDTGTQYF. The CDR3 coding sequence is TGTGCCAGCAGCCGTAGGGACACGGGTACGCAGTATTTT.